This passage covers 7 T cell receptor beta chains from one sample sequenced in a study of shared clonotypes between healthy human individuals. Data came from immunoSEQ multiplex PCR; TCRdb stores just in-frame clones and leaves some out. The sample consists of some 1,400,000 clones, 95% to 97% of them appearing once. Sequenced sample: naive CD4+ T cells sorted from blood. Subset of the sample: CD45RA+ positively selected. The receptor source for this set is a man aged 25-40 years in good health.

The rearrangement uses TRBV28 and TRBJ2-7; perhaps D is TRBD1 or TRBD2 (5 bases each). The germline CDR1 and CDR2 sequences are MDHEN and SYDVKM. The CDR3 contains 15 residues. The V end lost 6 bases, the J end lost 6 bases, and 21 bases lay between the germline ends. This CDR3 is CASRSTGSRGSEQYF. The CDR3 region has the DNA TGTGCCAGCAGGTCTACTGGCAGTCGGGGCTCCGAGCAGTACTTC.

This chain uses TRBV5-1 with TRBJ2-2; 7 positions agree with TRBD1. The germline V gene has CDR1 SGHRS and CDR2 YFSETQ. This CDR3 has 17 residues. The V segment lost 0 bases and the J segment 4 bases; nucleotides outside the gene matches: 9. In DNA, the CDR3 is TGCGCCAGCAGCTTGGCCCCCGGGACAGCCTTCACCGGGGAGCTGTTTTTT. Amino acid sequence: CASSLAPGTAFTGELFF.

The CDR3 DNA sequence: TGTGCCAGCAGTTTATCCAAACCCCACGAGCAGTACTTC. As protein: CASSLSKPHEQYF. V is TRBV28 and J is TRBJ2-7, with D hard to call. V was clipped by 1 base and J by 5 bases, with 9 bases between them. CDR1 is MDHEN, CDR2 SYDVKM, per germline. CDR3 length equals 13 residues.

The chain is built from TRBV6-1 and TRBJ2-1; D remains unclear. This CDR3 comprises 11 residues. V was clipped by 7 bases and J by 10 bases, with 11 bases between them. CDR1 is MNHNS, CDR2 SASEGT, per germline. This CDR3 is CASTQAGEQFF. The CDR3 region has the DNA TGTGCCAGCACCCAAGCTGGGGAGCAGTTCTTC.

J is TRBJ1-4 and V is TRBV7-2; 7 nucleotides agree with TRBD1. V lost 1 base and J lost 7; bases outside the gene matches: 9. The CDR3 extends over 16 amino acids. CDR1 and CDR2 (germline): SGHTA, FQGNSA. This CDR3 reads CASSLGQGVYSEKLFF. CDR3 DNA sequence: TGTGCCAGCAGCTTAGGGCAGGGGGTCTACAGTGAAAAACTGTTTTTT.

In DNA, the CDR3 is TGTGCCAGCAGCTCGTACAGGGGGCGGTTTTCCTACGAGCAGTACTTC. Translation gives CASSSYRGRFSYEQYF. The chain employs TRBV11-2 and TRBJ2-7; 9 bases line up with TRBD1. J gave up 1 base and V 4 bases, and 8 bases lay outside the gene matches. Per the germline V gene, CDR1 is SGHAT and CDR2 is FQNNGV. This CDR3 spans 16 amino acids.

The rearrangement links TRBV7-9 to TRBJ1-2, with TRBD1 identical over 9 bases. The CDR3 totals 16 residues. Germline V CDR1 and CDR2: SEHNR, FQNEAQ (reference sequence). The V and J ends lost 2 bases and 6 bases, in that order; junction bases with no gene match: 10. The CDR3 DNA is TGTGCCAGCAGCTTAAGGACAGGGGTAAGCCCTGATGGCTACACCTTC. Its translation is CASSLRTGVSPDGYTF.